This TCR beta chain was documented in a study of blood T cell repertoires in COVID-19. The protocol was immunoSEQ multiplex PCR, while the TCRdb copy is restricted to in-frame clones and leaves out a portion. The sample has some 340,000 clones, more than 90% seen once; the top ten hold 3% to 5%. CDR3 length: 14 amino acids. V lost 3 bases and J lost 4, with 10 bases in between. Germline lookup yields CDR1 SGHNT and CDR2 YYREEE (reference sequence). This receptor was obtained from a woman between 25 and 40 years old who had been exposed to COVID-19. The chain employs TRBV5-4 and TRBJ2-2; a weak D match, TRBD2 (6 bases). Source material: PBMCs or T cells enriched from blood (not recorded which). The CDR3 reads CASSSIGSTGELFF. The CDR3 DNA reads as TGTGCCAGCAGCTCCATCGGGAGCACCGGGGAGCTGTTTTTT.